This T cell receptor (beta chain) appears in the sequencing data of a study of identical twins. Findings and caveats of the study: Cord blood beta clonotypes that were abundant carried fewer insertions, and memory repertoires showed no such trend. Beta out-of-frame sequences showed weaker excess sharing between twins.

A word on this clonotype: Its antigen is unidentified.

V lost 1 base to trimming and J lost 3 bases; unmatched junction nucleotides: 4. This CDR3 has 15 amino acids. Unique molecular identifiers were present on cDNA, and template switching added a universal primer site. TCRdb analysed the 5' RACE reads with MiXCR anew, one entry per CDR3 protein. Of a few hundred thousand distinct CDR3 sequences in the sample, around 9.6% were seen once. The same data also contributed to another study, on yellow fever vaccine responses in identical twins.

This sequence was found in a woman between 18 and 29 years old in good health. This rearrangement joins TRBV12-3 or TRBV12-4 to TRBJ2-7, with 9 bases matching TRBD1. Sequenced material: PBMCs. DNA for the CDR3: TGTGCCAGCAGTTTAGTAGGACAGGGGCACTACGAGCAGTACTTC. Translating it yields CASSLVGQGHYEQYF.